These T cell receptor beta chains were read from a single sample in a study of graft-versus-host responses after intestinal transplantation. Assay: immunoSEQ multiplex PCR; the TCRdb copy retains only in-frame clones and omits some. Among approximately 14,000 clones listed, about 36% were seen once. Specimen: alloreactive CD4+ T cells from a mixed lymphocyte reaction culture, collected before intestinal transplant. These receptor sequences come from a human patient who received an intestinal transplant. The CDR3 runs from the conserved cysteine through the conserved F or W. Each record gives: D gene, J gene, V gene, clone size, CDR3 protein, CDR3 DNA. D genes are given only for firm matches. Expanded clones are given a class, and other clones once, few, many or no size at all.

-,TRBJ1-2,TRBV7-8,-,CASSRLGPYGYTF,TGTGCCAGCAGCCGGCTGGGGCCCTATGGCTACACCTTC
TRBD1,TRBJ2-7,TRBV9,-,CASSVGWTGSYEQYF,TGTGCCAGCAGCGTAGGGTGGACAGGCTCCTACGAGCAGTACTTC
-,TRBJ1-2,TRBV18,-,CASSPPTGYGYTF,TGTGCCAGCTCACCACCCACAGGTTACGGCTACACCTTC
-,TRBJ1-1,TRBV7-2,-,CASSQGPGEAFF,TGTGCCAGCAGCCAGGGGCCAGGTGAAGCTTTCTTT
-,TRBJ2-7,TRBV4-3,few,CASSQGERGYSYEQYF,TGCGCCAGCAGCCAAGGGGAACGGGGTTACTCCTACGAGCAGTACTTC
TRBD2,TRBJ2-3,TRBV29-1,few,CSVRRGGGTDTQYF,TGCAGCGTTCGGCGGGGGGGCGGAACAGATACGCAGTATTTT
-,TRBJ2-7,TRBV4-1,-,CASSQGSIPYEQYF,TGCGCCAGCAGCCAAGGATCCATTCCCTACGAGCAGTACTTC
-,TRBJ2-5,TRBV29-1,-,CSVVSGGETQYF,TGCAGCGTGGTTTCGGGTGGGGAGACCCAGTACTTC
TRBD2,TRBJ2-3,TRBV7-2,few,CASSAVGTSGGTDTQYF,TGTGCCAGCAGCGCCGTCGGGACTAGCGGGGGAACAGATACGCAGTATTTT
-,TRBJ2-2,TRBV6-4,-,CASIDANTGELFF,TGTGCCAGCATAGATGCTAACACCGGGGAGCTGTTTTTT
-,TRBJ1-2,TRBV6-5,-,CASSYAPNYGYTF,TGTGCCAGCAGTTATGCGCCTAACTATGGCTACACCTTC
-,TRBJ1-2,TRBV19,few,CASRRLEGGYTF,TGTGCCAGTAGAAGGTTGGAGGGGGGCTACACCTTC
TRBD2,TRBJ2-5,TRBV19,few,CASSPGVAGGRETQYF,TGTGCCAGTAGTCCTGGGGTAGCGGGGGGCCGGGAGACCCAGTACTTC
TRBD1,TRBJ2-7,TRBV5-1,-,CASSLETGQAGYEQYF,TGCGCCAGCAGCTTGGAGACGGGACAGGCTGGCTACGAGCAGTACTTC
-,TRBJ1-1,TRBV11-2,-,CASTTGVTAEAFF,TGTGCCAGTACGACAGGCGTGACGGCTGAAGCTTTCTTT
-,TRBJ1-2,TRBV10-3,-,CAISGGSNYGYTF,TGTGCCATCAGTGGGGGCTCCAACTATGGCTACACCTTC
-,TRBJ2-7,TRBV11-2,once,CASRIAPIEAYEQYF,TGTGCCAGCAGGATAGCGCCTATAGAAGCCTACGAGCAGTACTTC
TRBD2,TRBJ2-4,TRBV30,-,CAWSVMRSSGGENIQYF,TGTGCCTGGAGTGTAATGCGGTCTAGCGGGGGGGAAAACATTCAGTACTTC
-,TRBJ1-5,TRBV27,medium-sized,CASSSLGSRQPQHF,TGTGCCAGCAGTTCCCTCGGGTCGCGTCAGCCCCAGCATTTT
-,TRBJ2-5,TRBV18,-,CASSPRFGETQYF,TGTGCCAGCTCACCGAGGTTCGGGGAGACCCAGTACTTC
TRBD1,TRBJ2-7,TRBV7-9,-,CASSSRTGPHYEQYF,TGTGCCAGCAGTTCTAGGACAGGGCCCCACTACGAGCAGTACTTC
-,TRBJ1-2,TRBV7-2,-,CASSLSRVGYGYTF,TGTGCCAGCAGCTTGTCCAGGGTCGGCTATGGCTACACCTTC
-,TRBJ1-2,TRBV30,few,CAWSVRSLYGYTF,TGTGCCTGGAGTGTACGTTCGCTATACGGCTACACCTTC
-,TRBJ1-5,TRBV2,-,CASSQGLSNQPQHF,TGTGCCAGCAGTCAGGGTCTTAGCAATCAGCCCCAGCATTTT
TRBD1,TRBJ1-2,TRBV2,few,CAGETGAYGYTF,TGTGCCGGCGAGACAGGGGCCTATGGCTACACCTTC
-,TRBJ1-1,TRBV10-1,-,CASSDQPKGAEAFF,TGCGCCAGCAGTGACCAACCTAAGGGGGCTGAAGCTTTCTTT
TRBD2,TRBJ2-1,TRBV7-9,-,CASSFRLAGASLYNEQFF,TGTGCCAGCAGCTTTCGACTAGCGGGGGCCTCCCTCTACAATGAGCAGTTCTTC
TRBD1,TRBJ2-7,TRBV18,-,CASSPRVSGGHHEQYF,TGTGCCAGCTCACCACGGGTCTCAGGGGGCCATCACGAGCAGTACTTC
-,TRBJ2-3,TRBV25-1,few,CASSDQMADTQYF,TGTGCCAGCAGTGATCAGATGGCAGATACGCAGTATTTT
-,TRBJ1-3,TRBV6-1,-,CASSLQISGNTIYF,TGTGCCAGCAGTTTACAGATCTCTGGAAACACCATATATTTT
TRBD1,TRBJ1-3,TRBV18,-,CASSPVTGFSGNTIYF,TGTGCCAGCTCACCCGTGACAGGGTTCTCTGGAAACACCATATATTTT
-,TRBJ1-3,TRBV6-1,-,CASTSGGAGNTIYF,TGTGCCAGCACCTCCGGGGGGGCAGGAAACACCATATATTTT
-,TRBJ1-1,TRBV12-5,few,CASGFRDEAFF,TGTGCTAGTGGTTTCAGGGATGAAGCTTTCTTT
TRBD2,TRBJ2-5,TRBV5-1,few,CASSFGLVKETQYF,TGCGCCAGCAGCTTCGGACTAGTTAAAGAGACCCAGTACTTC
-,TRBJ2-7,TRBV7-9,few,CASSSLYEQYF,TGTGCCAGCAGCTCCCTCTACGAGCAGTACTTC
TRBD1,TRBJ1-1,TRBV10-3,medium-sized,CAISGGQLNTEAFF,TGTGCCATCAGTGGGGGACAGTTGAACACTGAAGCTTTCTTT
-,TRBJ1-3,TRBV7-2,-,CASSARGGGNTIYF,TGTGCCAGCAGCGCTCGGGGTGGCGGAAACACCATATATTTT
-,TRBJ1-2,TRBV7-2,-,CASSLDAGSGGYTF,TGTGCCAGCAGCTTAGACGCGGGTTCTGGGGGCTACACCTTC
TRBD1,TRBJ2-7,TRBV25-1,few,CASRRTGADEQYF,TGTGCCAGCAGGCGGACAGGAGCGGACGAGCAGTACTTC
-,TRBJ1-1,TRBV6-5,few,CASSYQPGVNTEAFF,TGTGCCAGCAGTTACCAACCCGGGGTGAACACTGAAGCTTTCTTT
TRBD1,TRBJ2-7,TRBV6-5,-,CASSYSPGGIYEQYF,TGTGCCAGCAGTTACTCACCAGGGGGTATCTACGAGCAGTACTTC
-,TRBJ2-4,TRBV30,few,CAWSAGVVKNIQYF,TGTGCCTGGAGTGCCGGGGTGGTCAAAAACATTCAGTACTTC
-,TRBJ2-7,TRBV7-2,-,CASSLISEQYF,TGTGCCAGCAGCTTAATCTCCGAGCAGTACTTC